The following is a T cell receptor beta chain sequence with its context. Antigen specificity is unknown. This specimen comes from a study of T-cell memory formation after mild COVID-19. Across the study: Largely, the TCR clusters proved donor specific. Study results and caveats: Proof of SARS-CoV-2 specificity was absent for the second-wave clones that crested on day 37. Researchers report contracting CD4+ clones mostly in CM and EM, with CD8+ clones in EMRA.

With constant-segment primers, 5'RACE yielded cDNA libraries of TCR alpha and TCR beta that carried sample barcodes and UMIs. TCRdb called the 5' RACE reads again in MiXCR, with one record for every CDR3 protein. The sample includes under 450,000 distinct CDR3 sequences, 23% of them seen just once. The sample was PBMCs or a T cell subset sorted from them (not recorded which). The TCR was taken from an adult woman who had mild COVID-19 (a few samples of this study predate the infection). Cell type and time point are not known.

The CDR3 region is CSARGGTGAKNIQYF. CDR3 sequence (DNA): TGCAGTGCTAGAGGGGGGACCGGGGCCAAAAACATTCAGTACTTC. The gene calls are TRBV20-1 and TRBJ2-4; perhaps D is TRBD1 or TRBD2 (5 bases each). CDR1 and CDR2 from the germline V gene are DFQATT and SNEGSKA (reference sequence). The CDR3 contains 15 residues. V was cut by 1 base and J by 1 base, with 11 bases left in between.